This TCR beta chain comes out of a study of blood T cell repertoires in COVID-19 (dated by TCRdb to the early 2020s). Background for the entire study: Samples from collaborators originated in the United States, Italy and Spain and spanned both the acute and convalescent phases of COVID-19. The material from the prospective study consisted of cDNA or gDNA derived from T cells, B-cell-depleted T cells, or PBMCs. The dataset comprised deeply sampled blood TCRbeta repertoires from subjects exposed to, actively infected with, or recovered from COVID-19. The repertoires were made available in a free public database intended to serve as a resource for research on the immune response to SARS-CoV-2. The samples were drawn from two sources: the first 160 participants of the ongoing ImmuneRACE study, and 1,200 or so subjects contributed by 6 global collaborators. A de-identified subject ID, COVID-19 status, age in years and sex were almost always included in the sample metadata. Where HLA class I and class II types were available, the types were taken from metadata supplied by the sample provider, not from assay-based typing.

Enrolling through a virtual design, the prospective study's participants ranged in age from roughly 18 to 89 years and lived across more than 20 United States geographic areas. In the prospective study, cohorts were assigned on the basis of participant-reported clinical history obtained from a screening survey and a study questionnaire. Recovered participants in ImmuneRACE Cohort 3 were defined as having two consecutive negative NP/OP PCR tests, clearance from a healthcare professional, or resolution of symptoms. Mobile phlebotomists in the prospective study collected whole blood, serum and a nasopharyngeal or oropharyngeal swab from every participant. Additional blood draws and questionnaires over an approximately two-month period could optionally be provided by prospective study participants. Prospective study blood samples were shipped either frozen or at room temperature before DNA extraction.

The immunoSEQ Assay, a bias-controlled multiplex PCR, was used to amplify TCRbeta CDR3 regions from genomic DNA. In the authors' own workflow: Nucleated cell counts per sample were estimated from amplification of reference gene primers within the assay. Sequence reads were collapsed and filtered to measure the absolute abundance of every unique TCRbeta CDR3 rearrangement. For each sample, productive Simpson clonality was calculated as the square root of Simpson's diversity index over productive rearrangements. This immuneACCESS table, as held by TCRdb, lists in-frame sequences with V and J called but not all clones. Of the missing ones, under half trace to an unresolved V gene in checked studies; the others have no known cause. Clone size and the V and J calls come from that table; the DNA yielded D and trimming. The sample yields 280,000 or so clones; 87% were counted once. About 6.1% of the sample lies in the top ten.

With respect to this clone: The specificity of this receptor is unknown. Qualities for individual bases were not recorded, and no much larger clone is one base off.

V gives up 6 bases and J gives up 0 bases, and the segment between their germline ends measures 20 bases. The CDR3 contains 17 residues, cysteine and phenylalanine counted. The sequence is cut down to CDR3 DNA, 51 bases in frame from base 1. The full study reports these points: Clinical and demographic metadata were provided uncurated, with the amount varying by source and participant.

Sequenced: PBMCs or T cells enriched from blood (not recorded which). The V and J genes are TRBV23-1 and TRBJ1-2, with the D gene uncertain. TRBV23-1 is placed among ORFs of uncertain function. The receptor's source is a woman between 40 and 55 years old who had recovered from COVID-19. The CDR3 has the sequence CASSFQTDGLANYGYTF. The DNA is TGCGCCAGCAGCTTCCAAACCGACGGACTAGCTAACTATGGCTACACCTTC.